This T cell receptor (beta chain) was captured in a study of blood T cell repertoires in COVID-19. Study at large: Samples of COVID-19 (acute and convalescent) were obtained from the United States, Italy and Spain. PBMCs, B-cell-depleted T cells, or T cells were the source of the cDNA or gDNA that made up the material.

Seattle patients were enrolled during active infection and followed longitudinally. V was shortened by 3 bases and J by 2 bases, with 11 bases between the two germline ends. Germline CDR1 reads MDHEN; CDR2 reads SYDVKM. The CDR3 is made up of 14 amino acids. Authors' analysis steps: The assay estimated nucleated cells by amplifying reference gene primers. Only in-frame clones appear in the TCRdb table, and some are missing; sequencing was by immunoSEQ multiplex PCR. The DNA gave D and trimming, while V, J and clone size come from that table. The table shows 150,000 or so clones, with 70% to 90% occurring only once.

The rearrangement links TRBV28 to TRBJ2-7; D possibly corresponds to TRBD1 (5 bases). This TCR was sampled from a woman in her fifties or sixties with COVID-19, enrolled during active disease. The material sequenced was peripheral blood. For the CDR3, the DNA is TGTGCCAGCAGTTTGCTAGGGGCCACCTACGAGCAGTACTTC. Protein: CASSLLGATYEQYF.